These 23 T cell receptor beta chains came from one sample sequenced in a study of blood T cell repertoires in COVID-19. Sequenced by immunoSEQ multiplex PCR; TCRdb stores in-frame clones only, minus some. There are about 74,000 clones in the sample; 84% occur only once, and 36% lies in the top ten. Sequenced material: peripheral blood. The receptors were sampled from a man between 65 and 85 years old with acute or convalescent COVID-19.

J is TRBJ2-3 and V is TRBV5-4; 15 bases map to TRBD2. V was clipped by 4 bases and J by 1 base; unmatched bases: 13. CDR1 and CDR2 from the germline V gene are SGHNT and YYREEE (reference sequence). This CDR3 region has 20 residues. CDR3 nucleotides: TGTGCCAGCAGCAATCGGGGACTAGCGGGGGGAGGGGTAGGCACAGATACGCAGTATTTT. This codes for CASSNRGLAGGGVGTDTQYF.

This chain connects TRBV5-1 to TRBJ2-6; TRBD2 matches 10 bases. This CDR3 spans 16 amino acids. CDR1 SGHRS and CDR2 YFSETQ come from the germline V gene. V lost 6 bases to trimming and J lost 2 bases; unmatched junction nucleotides: 5. The CDR3 DNA follows: TGCGCCAGCACCGTAGCGGGGGGTGCTGGGGCCAACGTCCTGACTTTC. Its translation is CASTVAGGAGANVLTF.

V is TRBV13 and J is TRBJ2-1, with D tentatively TRBD1 (5 bases). The length of the CDR3 is 16 residues. V was shortened by 5 bases and J by 3 bases, with 17 bases between the two germline ends. The germline V gene has CDR1 PRHDT and CDR2 FYEKMQ (reference sequence). For the CDR3, the DNA is TGTGCCAGCAGCCCGAGCTCAGGGCAGAACTACAATGAGCAGTTCTTC. Its translation: CASSPSSGQNYNEQFF.

The rearrangement uses TRBV6-2 or TRBV6-3 and TRBJ2-1, with 8 bases that match TRBD1. Germline V gene sequence: CDR1 MNHEY, CDR2 SVGEGT. V was clipped by 5 bases and J by 4 bases; unmatched bases: 7. CDR3 length: 15 amino acids. DNA for the CDR3: TGTGCCAGCAGTCCCCGGGACAGGTCATACAATGAGCAGTTCTTC. It encodes CASSPRDRSYNEQFF.

The CDR3 loop reads CAESGAGRETQYF. CDR3 DNA sequence: TGTGCCGAGAGTGGGGCAGGACGAGAGACCCAGTACTTC. The genes are TRBV2 and TRBJ2-5; a possible D gene is TRBD1 (5 bases). The germline V and J ends were trimmed by 11 bases and 4 bases, with 17 bases remaining between them. Germline V gene data show CDR1 as SNHLY and CDR2 as FYNNEI. The CDR3 has 13 residues.

V is TRBV19 and J is TRBJ1-3, with 8 bases identical to TRBD1. Germline V CDR1 and CDR2: LNHDA, SQIVND (reference sequence). The J segment lost 2 bases and the V segment lost 5 bases, leaving 11 bases of the junction unmatched. The CDR3 runs 17 residues. The CDR3 coding sequence is TGTGCCAGTAGTGCCGGACAGGGAAGGGCAACTGGAAACACCATATATTTT. Amino acids: CASSAGQGRATGNTIYF.

The chain employs TRBV19 and TRBJ2-1, with 10 bases lining up with TRBD2. V was clipped by 2 bases and J by 3 bases; unmatched bases: 7. CDR3 length equals 17 residues. From germline, CDR1 is LNHDA and CDR2 SQIVND (reference sequence). The DNA for the CDR3 is TGTGCCAGTAGTATACCTGGGGTAGCGGGGGGCTACAATGAGCAGTTCTTC. Translation: CASSIPGVAGGYNEQFF.

The chain has TRBV18 and TRBJ2-1; TRBD2 matches at 9 bases. The length of the CDR3 is 16 residues. The germline gives CDR1 KGHSH, CDR2 LQKENI. V lost 5 bases, J lost 2 bases, and 7 bases stayed unmatched. CDR3: CASSKRGGVTYNEQFF. The CDR3 nucleotides are TGTGCCAGCTCAAAACGCGGGGGGGTTACCTACAATGAGCAGTTCTTC. The entire variable domain, with the rest obtained from reference TRBV18 and TRBJ2-1, is as follows: NAGVMQNPRHLVRRRGQEARLRCSPMKGHSHVYWYRQLPEEGLKFMVYLQKENIIDESGMPKERFSAEFPKEGPSILRIQQVVRGDSAAYFCASSKRGGVTYNEQFFGPGTRLTVL.

The chain carries TRBV29-1 and TRBJ2-3; 8 bases map to TRBD2. The germline V gene encodes CDR1 SQVTM and CDR2 ANQGSEA. The CDR3 loop spans 13 amino acids. Trimming removed 6 bases from V and 9 bases from J; junction bases left unmatched: 11. The CDR3 DNA follows: TGCAGCGTGCAAGGGGCCGGACTAGCAACGCAGTATTTT. Protein: CSVQGAGLATQYF.

CDR3 protein: CASSTNQETQYF. The CDR3 nucleotides are TGCGCCAGCAGCACAAACCAAGAGACCCAGTACTTC. The rearrangement links TRBV5-1 to TRBJ2-5; D is unresolved. The CDR3 consists of 12 residues. In germline, CDR1 is SGHRS, CDR2 YFSETQ. V was clipped by 4 bases and J by 0 bases, with 4 bases between them.

The rearrangement links TRBV9 to TRBJ1-3; D gene uncertain. The CDR3 is 16 residues long. Trimming removed 3 bases at V and 1 base at J, with 14 bases between. CDR1 and CDR2 from the germline V gene are SGDLS and YYNGEE. CDR3 sequence: CASSASRGLSGNTIYF. The CDR3 coding sequence is TGTGCCAGCAGCGCCTCGCGCGGTTTGTCTGGAAACACCATATATTTT.

The chain carries TRBV5-1 and TRBJ2-3; the D gene is possibly TRBD1 (6 bases). CDR1 is SGHRS and CDR2 is YFSETQ in the germline V gene. CDR3 length: 14 residues. Trimming stripped 3 bases from V and 2 bases from J, with 10 bases between. The CDR3 loop is CASSSGASTDTQYF. The CDR3 nucleotides read TGCGCCAGCAGCTCAGGGGCCTCCACAGATACGCAGTATTTT.

The chain carries TRBV30 and TRBJ2-5; 15 bases line up with TRBD2. The CDR3 length is 18 residues. Germline CDR1 reads GTSNPN; CDR2 reads SVGIG (reference sequence). V lost 2 bases to trimming and J lost 1 base; unmatched junction nucleotides: 8. As DNA, the CDR3 is TGTGCCTGGAGTCCCGGGACTAGCGGGAGGCCTTTCCAAGAGACCCAGTACTTC. Translated, it gives CAWSPGTSGRPFQETQYF.

The rearrangement joins TRBV19 to TRBJ2-3, with D unclear. This CDR3 comprises 14 residues. Looked up from germline, CDR1 is LNHDA and CDR2 is SQIVND (reference sequence). The V and J ends lost 0 bases and 0 bases respectively, with 4 bases between them. CDR3 in amino acids: CASSIDPSTDTQYF. The CDR3 DNA reads TGTGCCAGTAGTATAGATCCTAGCACAGATACGCAGTATTTT.

This clone appeared a single time. The chain combines TRBV11-2 with TRBJ2-7; D not certain. This CDR3 region has 15 residues. Germline V gene data show CDR1 as SGHAT and CDR2 as FQNNGV. V lost 5 bases, J lost 2 bases, and 16 bases lay in between. The CDR3 sequence: CASSPLLSRPYEQYF. The CDR3 DNA reads as TGTGCCAGCAGCCCCCTCTTGAGCAGGCCCTACGAGCAGTACTTC.

V is TRBV10-2 and J is TRBJ2-4, with TRBD2 identical over 9 bases. Germline loops: CDR1 WSHSY, CDR2 SAAADI. The CDR3 loop spans 17 amino acids. Trimming took 5 bases from V and 1 from J; bases not matched to a gene: 9. CDR3 sequence reads: CASSSSGVGVAKNIQYF. CDR3 bases: TGCGCCAGCAGTTCTAGCGGGGTGGGGGTTGCCAAAAACATTCAGTACTTC.

V usage is TRBV5-4 and J usage is TRBJ2-5; 8 bases line up with TRBD1. This CDR3 has 13 residues. V gave up 1 base and J gave up 8 bases; unmatched junction bases: 4. Germline V gene data show CDR1 as SGHNT and CDR2 as YYREEE (reference sequence). CDR3 sequence: CASSLTGGGTQYF. The DNA of the CDR3 is TGTGCCAGCAGCTTGACAGGGGGTGGCACCCAGTACTTC.

The chain links TRBV7-3 to TRBJ1-6, with 7 bases fitting TRBD1. This CDR3 has 15 residues. With V trimmed by 1 base and J by 9 bases, 6 bases remained unmatched. Germline-derived CDR1 and CDR2 are SGHTA and FQGTGA. CDR3 loop: CASSLKGQGGSPLHF. The CDR3 DNA reads TGTGCCAGCAGCTTAAAGGGGCAGGGGGGTTCACCCCTCCACTTT.

V gene TRBV9 combines with J gene TRBJ1-1; 7 bases fit TRBD1. The CDR3 loop spans 14 amino acids. Germline lookup yields CDR1 SGDLS and CDR2 YYNGEE. V lost 3 bases, J lost 1 base, and 3 bases stayed unmatched. In nucleotides, the CDR3 is TGTGCCAGCAGCGCCCGGACAGGGAACACTGAAGCTTTCTTT. This encodes CASSARTGNTEAFF.

This rearrangement joins TRBV2 to TRBJ2-5; TRBD2 might be the D (5 bases). The CDR3 has 12 residues. Germline loops: CDR1 SNHLY, CDR2 FYNNEI. The ends were cut back, 5 bases at V and 5 bases at J, with 9 bases in the middle. Here the CDR3 reads CASSYQRETQYF. The CDR3 DNA reads as TGTGCCAGCAGTTATCAGCGGGAGACCCAGTACTTC.

The chain carries TRBV28 and TRBJ2-3, with 10 bases that match TRBD1. The CDR3 has 15 amino acids. With 4 bases clipped from V and 4 bases from J, the junction kept 5 bases outside the gene matches. Per germline, CDR1 MDHEN and CDR2 SYDVKM. CDR3 sequence: CASSSSDRGADTQYF. The CDR3, as DNA: TGTGCCAGCAGTTCCTCGGACAGGGGGGCAGATACGCAGTATTTT.

V usage is TRBV18 and J usage is TRBJ2-1; 9 bases match TRBD1. The CDR3 runs 16 residues. The junction had 12 bases not matched to a gene; V was cut back by 6 bases and J by 6 bases. CDR1 KGHSH and CDR2 LQKENI come from the germline V gene. CDR3 DNA: TGTGCCAGCTCGGGCGGACAGGGGTTCGTGTCCAATGAGCAGTTCTTC. Translating it yields CASSGGQGFVSNEQFF.

J is TRBJ2-5 and V is TRBV11-2; D gene unclear. CDR1 is SGHAT and CDR2 is FQNNGV in the germline V gene. The CDR3 loop spans 13 amino acids. The V and J ends lost 3 bases and 4 bases respectively, with 9 bases between them. The CDR3 nucleotides read TGTGCCAGCAGCTTTGGTAGTAGAGAGACCCAGTACTTC. This encodes CASSFGSRETQYF.